This TCR beta chain is from a study of T cells in Graves' hyperthyroidism and ophthalmopathy. Using RNA transcripts as the source, TCR beta CDR3 regions were amplified. HTBI primers were used for first-round RT-PCR of the TCR CDR3. TCRdb processed the multiplex PCR reads anew with MiXCR; each CDR3 protein has one entry. The sample has hundreds of thousands of distinct CDR3 sequences; just under 20% are singletons. Uncontrolled infection, other autoimmune disease, pregnancy or lactation disqualified patients from enrolment. Every diagnosis used clinical symptoms, serum thyroxine and TRAb, thyroid ultrasound and orbital computed tomography. Germline CDR1 and CDR2: SGHRS and YFSETQ. The CDR3 consists of 13 residues. Trimming shortened V by 0 bases and J by 8 bases, and 12 bases separated the two germline ends. The sample holds one count of this clonotype. The antigen is undetermined. General observations from the study: Ophthalmopathy cases were set apart from stable hyperthyroidism by a 13 V-J model. Appearing also in blood were most of the thyroid clonotypes expanded above 0.001.

V usage is TRBV5-1 and J usage is TRBJ2-7; D is perhaps TRBD2 (6 bases). The clonotype was recovered from a middle-aged man with Graves' ophthalmopathy. Sequences were obtained from blood. The CDR3 coding sequence is TGCGCCAGCAGCTTGGGTCAGGAGGGAAAGCAGTACTTC. Its translation: CASSLGQEGKQYF.